This is a list of T cell receptor beta chains from one sample in a study of T cell repertoires in cytomegalovirus infection. TCRdb used MiXCR to reprocess the reads, holding one entry per CDR3 protein. The table shows some 240,000 distinct CDR3 sequences, with more than 15% occurring only once. Material for sequencing was CD8+ T cells from PBMCs. The receptor set was obtained from a human donor in good health (CMV status not recorded). Some clones in this sample may be carry-over from other donors' samples. The CDR3 runs from the conserved cysteine through the conserved F or W. The D gene is left open where the match is weak. Size tells how often a clone was seen (once, few, many) or the class of an expanded clone, and some rows leave it out.

j_gene: TRBJ1-2; d_gene: -; abundance: few; v_gene: TRBV28; CDR3aa: CASSFRGSRGYTF; CDR3nt: TGTGCCAGCAGTTTCAGGGGCTCCCGAGGCTACACCTTC
j_gene: TRBJ2-5; d_gene: TRBD2; abundance: few; v_gene: TRBV27; CDR3aa: CASSPLSSGGASETQYF; CDR3nt: TGTGCCAGCAGTCCTCTTTCGAGCGGGGGGGCCTCGGAGACCCAGTACTTC
j_gene: TRBJ2-2; d_gene: TRBD1; abundance: -; v_gene: TRBV4-1; CDR3aa: CASSQDRTGVGRGTGELFF; CDR3nt: TGCGCCAGCAGCCAAGATCGGACAGGGGTCGGTCGGGGCACCGGGGAGCTGTTTTTT
j_gene: TRBJ2-1; d_gene: -; abundance: few; v_gene: TRBV11-2; CDR3aa: CASSFWDTSYNEQFF; CDR3nt: TGTGCCAGCAGCTTCTGGGACACATCCTACAATGAGCAGTTCTTC
j_gene: TRBJ2-1; d_gene: -; abundance: few; v_gene: TRBV2; CDR3aa: CASSPLWGDEQFF; CDR3nt: TGTGCCAGCAGCCCCCTATGGGGAGATGAGCAGTTCTTC
j_gene: TRBJ1-1; d_gene: -; abundance: many; v_gene: TRBV10-1; CDR3aa: CARKEGSYPMNTEAFF; CDR3nt: TGCGCCAGGAAGGAGGGGAGCTACCCAATGAACACTGAAGCTTTCTTT
j_gene: TRBJ2-3; d_gene: -; abundance: -; v_gene: TRBV19; CDR3aa: CASSIASTDTQYF; CDR3nt: TGTGCCAGTAGTATAGCTAGCACAGATACGCAGTATTTT
j_gene: TRBJ2-3; d_gene: TRBD2; abundance: few; v_gene: TRBV6-5; CDR3aa: CASRGTSGPGGAQYF; CDR3nt: TGTGCCAGCAGAGGGACTAGCGGGCCTGGGGGAGCGCAGTATTTT
j_gene: TRBJ1-6; d_gene: -; abundance: -; v_gene: TRBV13; CDR3aa: CASSPLGRGNSPLHF; CDR3nt: TGTGCCAGCAGCCCCCTGGGGCGGGGTAATTCACCCCTCCACTTT
j_gene: TRBJ1-5; d_gene: TRBD1; abundance: -; v_gene: TRBV4-2; CDR3aa: CASSQGGSGGDQPQHF; CDR3nt: TGTGCCAGCAGCCAAGGAGGGTCAGGGGGCGATCAGCCCCAGCATTTT
j_gene: TRBJ1-2; d_gene: -; abundance: few; v_gene: TRBV29-1; CDR3aa: CSVDGGPNGYTF; CDR3nt: TGCAGCGTTGACGGAGGGCCGAATGGCTACACCTTC
j_gene: TRBJ1-1; d_gene: -; abundance: many; v_gene: TRBV7-9; CDR3aa: CASSLARQWNTEAFF; CDR3nt: TGTGCCAGCAGCTTAGCGCGACAGTGGAACACTGAAGCTTTCTTT